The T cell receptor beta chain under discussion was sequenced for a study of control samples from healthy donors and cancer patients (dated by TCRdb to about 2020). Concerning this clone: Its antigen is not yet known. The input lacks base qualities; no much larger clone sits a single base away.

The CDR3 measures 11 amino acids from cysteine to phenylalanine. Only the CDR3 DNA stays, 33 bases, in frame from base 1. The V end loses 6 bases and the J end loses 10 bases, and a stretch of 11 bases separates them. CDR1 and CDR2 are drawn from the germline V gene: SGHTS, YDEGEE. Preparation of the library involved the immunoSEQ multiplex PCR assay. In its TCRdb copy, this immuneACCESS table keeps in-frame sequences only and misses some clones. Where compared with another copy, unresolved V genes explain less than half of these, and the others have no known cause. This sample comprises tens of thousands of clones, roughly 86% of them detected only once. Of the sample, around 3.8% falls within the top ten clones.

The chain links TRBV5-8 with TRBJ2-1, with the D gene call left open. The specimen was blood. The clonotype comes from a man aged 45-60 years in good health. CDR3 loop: CASTSMGEQFF. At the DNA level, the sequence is TGTGCCAGCACCTCCATGGGGGAGCAGTTCTTC.